This TCR beta chain was sequenced during a study of blood T cell repertoires in COVID-19. Method: immunoSEQ multiplex PCR; TCRdb's copy keeps in-frame clones and lacks some. The sample lists over 85,000 clones, approximately 83% seen once, with 3.5% to 4% in the top ten. The CDR3 is made up of 16 amino acids. J lost 4 bases, V lost 2 bases, and 7 bases had no gene match. Looked up from germline, CDR1 is SGHRS and CDR2 is YFSETQ. The chain links TRBV5-1 to TRBJ2-2; 8 bases align to TRBD2. The sequenced material came from peripheral blood. The sequence derives from a man in his 60s with acute or convalescent COVID-19. The DNA for the CDR3 is TGCGCCAGCAGCTTTATAACGGGAGGGAGCACCGGGGAGCTGTTTTTT. It specifies CASSFITGGSTGELFF. Combining the CDR3 with reference TRBV5-1 and TRBJ2-2 gives the whole variable domain KAGVTQTPRYLIKTRGQQVTLSCSPISGHRSVSWYQQTPGQGLQFLFEYFSETQRNKGNFPGRFSGRQFSNSRSEMNVSTLELGDSALYLCASSFITGGSTGELFFGEGSRLTVL.